These T cell receptor beta chains were read from a single sample in a study of blood T cell repertoires in COVID-19. Method: immunoSEQ multiplex PCR; TCRdb's copy keeps in-frame clones and lacks some. The sample has some 68,000 clones; 80% to 90% are singletons. The sample consisted of peripheral blood. Receptors were obtained from a man aged 45-60 years with active COVID-19. CDR3s include the opening cysteine and the closing phenylalanine or tryptophan. Each record gives: J gene, V gene, clone size, CDR3 length, D gene, CDR3 protein, CDR3 DNA. The D gene is left open where the match is weak. The size field is filled for only some rows; it gives once, few, many or a size class.

j_gene: TRBJ2-3; v_gene: TRBV2; abundance: NA; len: 14; d_gene: TRBD1; CDR3aa: CASSPDRATDTQYF; CDR3nt: TGTGCCAGCAGTCCAGACAGGGCCACAGATACGCAGTATTTT
j_gene: TRBJ2-7; v_gene: TRBV10-3; abundance: NA; len: 13; d_gene: NA; CDR3aa: CAISGDTSYEQYF; CDR3nt: TGTGCCATCAGTGGGGACACTTCCTACGAGCAGTACTTC
j_gene: TRBJ1-2; v_gene: TRBV7-9; abundance: once; len: 14; d_gene: NA; CDR3aa: CASSLDTGPYGYTF; CDR3nt: TGTGCCAGCAGCTTAGACACAGGCCCCTATGGCTACACCTTC
j_gene: TRBJ1-1; v_gene: TRBV7-6; abundance: NA; len: 14; d_gene: NA; CDR3aa: CASSSGRGGTEAFF; CDR3nt: TGTGCCAGCAGCTCTGGGAGGGGAGGAACTGAAGCTTTCTTT
j_gene: TRBJ1-1; v_gene: TRBV5-1; abundance: NA; len: 13; d_gene: NA; CDR3aa: CASSFDPGTQAFF; CDR3nt: TGCGCCAGCAGCTTCGACCCGGGAACCCAAGCTTTCTTT
j_gene: TRBJ2-1; v_gene: TRBV28; abundance: NA; len: 19; d_gene: TRBD2; CDR3aa: CASSTPWREGQAPYNEQFF; CDR3nt: TGTGCCAGCAGTACCCCGTGGCGGGAGGGCCAGGCCCCCTACAATGAGCAGTTCTTC
j_gene: TRBJ2-3; v_gene: TRBV6-2/TRBV6-3; abundance: NA; len: 16; d_gene: TRBD2; CDR3aa: CASSYYSGEPTDTQYF; CDR3nt: TGTGCCAGCAGTTACTATAGCGGGGAGCCCACAGATACGCAGTATTTT
j_gene: TRBJ2-1; v_gene: TRBV5-5; abundance: NA; len: 15; d_gene: NA; CDR3aa: CASSLTGAASNEQFF; CDR3nt: TGTGCCAGCAGCTTGACGGGAGCGGCCAGTAATGAGCAGTTCTTC
j_gene: TRBJ2-7; v_gene: TRBV2; abundance: few; len: 14; d_gene: NA; CDR3aa: CASSKRDFSYEQYF; CDR3nt: TGTGCCAGCTCTAAGAGGGACTTTTCCTACGAGCAGTACTTC
j_gene: TRBJ2-2; v_gene: TRBV6-5; abundance: once; len: 15; d_gene: TRBD2; CDR3aa: CASNRGLPSTGELFF; CDR3nt: TGTGCCAGCAATAGGGGACTACCAAGCACCGGGGAGCTGTTTTTT
j_gene: TRBJ2-7; v_gene: TRBV7-2; abundance: NA; len: 13; d_gene: NA; CDR3aa: CASSLAGQYEQYF; CDR3nt: TGTGCCAGCAGCTTAGCTGGACAGTACGAGCAGTACTTC
j_gene: TRBJ2-2; v_gene: TRBV7-2; abundance: NA; len: 14; d_gene: TRBD2; CDR3aa: CASSLGGLAGELFF; CDR3nt: TGTGCCAGCAGCTTAGGGGGACTAGCCGGGGAGCTGTTTTTT
j_gene: TRBJ2-7; v_gene: TRBV3-1/TRBV3-2; abundance: once; len: 15; d_gene: NA; CDR3aa: CASSNSPGASYEQYF; CDR3nt: TGTGCCAGCAGCAACTCCCCAGGGGCCTCCTACGAGCAGTACTTC
j_gene: TRBJ2-6; v_gene: TRBV27; abundance: once; len: 21; d_gene: NA; CDR3aa: CASSLEVPGGISSRGANVLTF; CDR3nt: TGTGCCAGCAGTTTAGAAGTTCCGGGCGGGATCTCATCTCGTGGGGCCAACGTCCTGACTTTC
j_gene: TRBJ2-5; v_gene: TRBV7-9; abundance: NA; len: 13; d_gene: NA; CDR3aa: CASSLYRQETQYF; CDR3nt: TGTGCCAGCAGCTTATACAGGCAAGAGACCCAGTACTTC
j_gene: TRBJ2-1; v_gene: TRBV6-5; abundance: few; len: 15; d_gene: NA; CDR3aa: CASSYKQVTYNEQFF; CDR3nt: TGTGCCAGCAGTTACAAACAGGTTACCTACAATGAGCAGTTCTTC
j_gene: TRBJ1-1; v_gene: TRBV4-1; abundance: NA; len: 14; d_gene: NA; CDR3aa: CASSQQIRNTEAFF; CDR3nt: TGCGCCAGCAGCCAACAAATTAGGAACACTGAAGCTTTCTTT
j_gene: TRBJ2-5; v_gene: TRBV5-5; abundance: once; len: 15; d_gene: NA; CDR3aa: CASSLGWAPRETQYF; CDR3nt: TGTGCCAGCAGCTTGGGGTGGGCGCCAAGGGAGACCCAGTACTTC
j_gene: TRBJ1-2; v_gene: TRBV18; abundance: NA; len: 15; d_gene: TRBD1; CDR3aa: CASSQDTNRGLGYTF; CDR3nt: TGTGCCAGCTCACAAGATACAAACAGGGGGCTAGGCTACACCTTC
j_gene: TRBJ1-1; v_gene: TRBV7-3; abundance: once; len: 16; d_gene: NA; CDR3aa: CASSLRAIRMNTEAFF; CDR3nt: TGTGCCAGCAGCTTAAGAGCGATCCGCATGAACACTGAAGCTTTCTTT
j_gene: TRBJ2-1; v_gene: TRBV5-5; abundance: NA; len: 14; d_gene: TRBD1; CDR3aa: CASSLGQGKNEQFF; CDR3nt: TGTGCCAGCAGCCTGGGACAGGGGAAGAATGAGCAGTTCTTC
j_gene: TRBJ1-2; v_gene: TRBV11-3; abundance: NA; len: 17; d_gene: TRBD1; CDR3aa: CASRGGNDRGQNYGYTF; CDR3nt: TGTGCCAGCCGTGGGGGAAACGACAGGGGCCAGAACTATGGCTACACCTTC
j_gene: TRBJ2-2; v_gene: TRBV11-2; abundance: NA; len: 14; d_gene: NA; CDR3aa: CASSFVGDTGELFF; CDR3nt: TGTGCCAGCAGCTTTGTAGGGGACACCGGGGAGCTGTTTTTT
j_gene: TRBJ1-2; v_gene: TRBV5-1; abundance: NA; len: 15; d_gene: NA; CDR3aa: CASSLGDGTNYGYTF; CDR3nt: TGCGCCAGCAGCTTGGGCGACGGGACTAACTATGGCTACACCTTC
j_gene: TRBJ2-5; v_gene: TRBV5-1; abundance: once; len: 14; d_gene: NA; CDR3aa: CASSFSGQGETQYF; CDR3nt: TGCGCCAGCAGTTTCTCCGGGCAGGGTGAGACCCAGTACTTC
j_gene: TRBJ1-5; v_gene: TRBV20-1; abundance: NA; len: 13; d_gene: NA; CDR3aa: CSASSGINQPQHF; CDR3nt: TGCAGTGCTAGTTCCGGGATTAATCAGCCCCAGCATTTT